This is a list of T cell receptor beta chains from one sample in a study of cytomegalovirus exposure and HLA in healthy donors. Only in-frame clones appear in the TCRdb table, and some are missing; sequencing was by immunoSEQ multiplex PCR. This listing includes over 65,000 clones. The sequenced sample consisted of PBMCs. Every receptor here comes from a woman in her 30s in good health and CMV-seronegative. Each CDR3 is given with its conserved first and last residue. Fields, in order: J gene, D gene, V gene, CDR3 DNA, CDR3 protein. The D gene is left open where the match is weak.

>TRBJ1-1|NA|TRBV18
TGTGCCAGCTCACCCCAGGGTCTAACTGAAGCTTTCTTT
CASSPQGLTEAFF
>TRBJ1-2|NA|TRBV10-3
TGTGCCATCAGTGACTCGGGATGGGAACGGGATGGCTACACCTTC
CAISDSGWERDGYTF
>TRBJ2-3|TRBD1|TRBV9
TGTGCCAGCAGCGTATCAGGGGGCCGCACAGATACGCAGTATTTT
CASSVSGGRTDTQYF
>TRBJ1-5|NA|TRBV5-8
TGTGCCAGCAGCTTGACAGGGAATCAGCCCCAGCATTTT
CASSLTGNQPQHF
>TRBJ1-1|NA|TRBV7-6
TGTGCCAGCAGCTTAGCAAGGGAGGGCACTGAAGCTTTCTTT
CASSLAREGTEAFF
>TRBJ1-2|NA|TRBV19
TGTGCCAGTAGTCTCACTCAAACAGCTGGCTACACCTTC
CASSLTQTAGYTF
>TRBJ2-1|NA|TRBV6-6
TGTGCCAGCAGTTACTCGAACTTCGACAATGAGCAGTTCTTC
CASSYSNFDNEQFF
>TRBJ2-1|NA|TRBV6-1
TGTGCCAGCAGCCTCTTGCGGGGGCACTACAATGAGCAGTTCTTC
CASSLLRGHYNEQFF
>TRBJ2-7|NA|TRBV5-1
TGCGCCAGCAGCGTCACTGTTGCCTACGAGCAGTACTTC
CASSVTVAYEQYF
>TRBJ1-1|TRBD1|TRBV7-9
TGTGCCAGCAGCTACGGGACAGCCACTGAAGCTTTCTTT
CASSYGTATEAFF
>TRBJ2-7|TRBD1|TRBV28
TGTGCCAGCAGTTTAAGGGGACAGGGGGCCTACGAGCAGTACTTC
CASSLRGQGAYEQYF
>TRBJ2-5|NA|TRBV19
TGTGCCAGTAGTATCTACCTCCAAGAGACCCAGTACTTC
CASSIYLQETQYF
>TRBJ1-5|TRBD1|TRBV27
TGTGCCAGCAGTCAGGGGGCCGGATACAATCAGCCCCAGCATTTT
CASSQGAGYNQPQHF
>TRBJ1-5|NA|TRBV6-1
TGTGCCACCAAGGACAGTTCTTTCAATCAGCCCCAGCATTTT
CATKDSSFNQPQHF
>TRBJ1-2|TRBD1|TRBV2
TGTGCCAGCAAAGGGACAGGGAATGGCTACACCTTC
CASKGTGNGYTF
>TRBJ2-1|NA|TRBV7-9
TGTGCCAGCAGCCATAGGCTGACAGAGGAGCAGTTCTTC
CASSHRLTEEQFF
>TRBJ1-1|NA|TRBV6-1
TGTGCCAGCAGCGACGCCGTAACAGGGACCACTGAAGCTTTCTTT
CASSDAVTGTTEAFF
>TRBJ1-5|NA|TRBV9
TGTGCCAGCTCCTCCGAAGGGGATGGACAGCCCCAGCATTTT
CASSSEGDGQPQHF
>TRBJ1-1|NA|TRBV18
TGTGCCAGCTCACCAGGAGTACGGAACACTGAAGATTTCTTT
CASSPGVRNTEDFF
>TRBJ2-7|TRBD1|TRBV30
TGTGCCTGGAGTCCGGGACAGTTCTACGAGCAGTACTTC
CAWSPGQFYEQYF
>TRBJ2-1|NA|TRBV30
TGTGCCTGGAGTAGTCCGCGGCATGAGCAGTTCTTC
CAWSSPRHEQFF
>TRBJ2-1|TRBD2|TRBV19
TGTGCCAGTAGTATTGGGACTAGCGGATACAATGAGCAGTTCTTC
CASSIGTSGYNEQFF
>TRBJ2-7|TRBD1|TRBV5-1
TGCGCCAGCAGCTTCAACAGGGGCGGCTACGAGCAGTACTTC
CASSFNRGGYEQYF
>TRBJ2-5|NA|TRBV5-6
TGTGCCAGCAGCTTGTGGGAAAGGGGTCGGGAGACCCAGTACTTC
CASSLWERGRETQYF
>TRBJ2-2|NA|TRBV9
TGTGCCAGCAGCGTAGTCCCGGCTAGCCCCGGTCACGGGGAGCTGTTTTTT
CASSVVPASPGHGELFF
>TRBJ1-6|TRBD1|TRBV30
TGTGCCTGGAACGAGGGGGCGCGATCACCCCTCCACTTT
CAWNEGARSPLHF
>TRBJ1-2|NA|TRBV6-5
TGTGCCAGCAGTACAGGGATCAACTATGGCTACACCTTC
CASSTGINYGYTF
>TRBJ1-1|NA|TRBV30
TGTGCCTGGACCCCCACGGGCACTGAAGCTTTCTTT
CAWTPTGTEAFF
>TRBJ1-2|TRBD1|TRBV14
TGTGCCAGCAGCCCGAAGGGGGCAGGGGGTACGGGCTACACCTTC
CASSPKGAGGTGYTF
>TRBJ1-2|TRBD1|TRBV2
TGTGCCAGCAGTGGACAGGGGCGCGTTGGCTACACCTTC
CASSGQGRVGYTF
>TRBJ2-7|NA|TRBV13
TGTGCCAGCAGCTTAGGAGGGGGGGCTACCTCCTACGAGCAGTACTTC
CASSLGGGATSYEQYF
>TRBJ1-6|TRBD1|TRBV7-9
TGTGCCAGCAGCTCAACCCGGGACAGTAATTCACCCCTCCACTTT
CASSSTRDSNSPLHF
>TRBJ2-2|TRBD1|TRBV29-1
TGCAGCGTTGCTTCCCTCCCCTGTCGACAGGGCAGAGCCATACCGAACACCGGGGAGCTGTTTTTT
CSVASLPCRQGRAIPNTGELFF
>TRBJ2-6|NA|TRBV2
TGTGCCAGCAGTGGCAAAAAGGGGGCTGGGGCCAACGTCCTGACTTTC
CASSGKKGAGANVLTF
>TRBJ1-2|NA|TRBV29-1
TGCAGCGTTCGCCGGGACACGGACGGCTACACCTTC
CSVRRDTDGYTF
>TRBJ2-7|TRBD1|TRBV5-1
TGCGCCAGCAGCGAGACAGGGGGTGCCTACGAGCAGTACTTC
CASSETGGAYEQYF
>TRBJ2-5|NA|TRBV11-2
TGTGCCAGCAGCCCGGATGGGGGGAGAAAGACCCAGTACTTC
CASSPDGGRKTQYF
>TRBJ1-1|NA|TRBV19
TGTGCCAGTAGTACCGGGAGGAACACTGAAGCTTTCTTT
CASSTGRNTEAFF
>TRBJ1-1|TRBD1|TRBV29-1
TGCAGCGCCAAAACAACAGGGGTCCGGGCTTTCTTT
CSAKTTGVRAFF
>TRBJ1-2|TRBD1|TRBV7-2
TGTGCCAGCAGCTCCGGGACAGATTATGGCTACACCTTC
CASSSGTDYGYTF